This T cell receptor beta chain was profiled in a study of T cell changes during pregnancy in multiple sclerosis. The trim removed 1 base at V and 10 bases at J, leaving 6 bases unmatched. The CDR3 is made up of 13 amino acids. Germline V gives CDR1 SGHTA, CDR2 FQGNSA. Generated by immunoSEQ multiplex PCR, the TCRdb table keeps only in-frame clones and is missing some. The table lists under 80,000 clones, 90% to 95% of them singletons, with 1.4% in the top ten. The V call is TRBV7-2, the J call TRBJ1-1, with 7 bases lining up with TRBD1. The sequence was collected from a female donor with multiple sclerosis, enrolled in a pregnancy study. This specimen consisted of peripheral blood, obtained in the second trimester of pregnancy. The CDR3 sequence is CASSLGRQGIAFF. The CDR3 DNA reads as TGTGCCAGCAGCTTAGGTAGACAGGGCATAGCTTTCTTT.